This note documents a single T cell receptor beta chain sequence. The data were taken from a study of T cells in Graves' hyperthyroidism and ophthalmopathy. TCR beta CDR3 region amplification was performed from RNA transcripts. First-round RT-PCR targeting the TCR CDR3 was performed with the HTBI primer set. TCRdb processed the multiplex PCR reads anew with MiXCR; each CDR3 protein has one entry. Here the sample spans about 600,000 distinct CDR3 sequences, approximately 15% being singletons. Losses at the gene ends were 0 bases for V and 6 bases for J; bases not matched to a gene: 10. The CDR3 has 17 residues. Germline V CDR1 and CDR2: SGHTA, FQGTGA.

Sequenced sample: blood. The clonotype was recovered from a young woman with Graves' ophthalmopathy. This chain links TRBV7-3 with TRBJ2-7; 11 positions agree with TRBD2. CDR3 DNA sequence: TGTGCCAGCAGCTTAACGCGGGAGACTAGCGGGATAGGCGAGCAGTACTTC. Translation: CASSLTRETSGIGEQYF.